This is a list of T cell receptor beta chains from one sample in a study of T-cell memory formation after mild COVID-19. TCRdb fed the 5' RACE reads into MiXCR, producing one record per CDR3 protein. This sample has about 340,000 distinct CDR3 sequences; approximately 15% occur once, and the top ten carry around 20%. Sequenced material: PBMCs or a T cell subset sorted from them (not recorded which). The receptors were gathered from a man between 18 and 29 years old who had mild COVID-19 (a few samples of this study predate the infection). Cell type and time point are not known. Both conserved end residues are part of each CDR3. Fields, in order: D gene, clone size, J gene, V gene, CDR3 protein, CDR3 DNA. The D gene is left open where the match is weak. Some rows have no size entry. The others give once, few or many, or a class for an expanded clone.

TRBD1 few TRBJ2-1 TRBV5-1 CASSGRRDRDEQFF TGCGCCAGCAGCGGACGCCGGGACAGGGACGAGCAGTTCTTC
. . TRBJ1-1 TRBV29-1 CSVTGIYTEAFF TGCAGCGTGACTGGGATTTACACTGAAGCTTTCTTT
TRBD2 few TRBJ2-3 TRBV10-3 CAISPGLASSDTQYF TGTGCCATCAGTCCGGGACTAGCGAGCTCAGATACGCAGTATTTT
. many TRBJ2-6 TRBV6-2/TRBV6-3 CASSFNSGANVLTF TGTGCCAGCAGTTTCAACTCTGGGGCCAACGTCCTGACTTTC
. . TRBJ1-5 TRBV6-2/TRBV6-3 CASRESNQPQHF TGTGCCAGCAGGGAAAGCAATCAGCCCCAGCATTTT
TRBD1 . TRBJ1-2 TRBV20-1 CSARKRGQGPYGYTF TGCAGTGCTAGGAAAAGGGGACAGGGACCTTATGGCTACACCTTC
. few TRBJ1-2 TRBV11-1 CASSFGSRYGYTF TGTGCCAGCAGCTTCGGCAGCCGGTATGGCTACACCTTC
TRBD1 . TRBJ1-1 TRBV7-8 CASNGPGTGFMNTEAFF TGTGCCAGCAACGGACCCGGGACAGGGTTCATGAACACTGAAGCTTTCTTT
TRBD1 . TRBJ2-5 TRBV29-1 CSVETGGETQYF TGCAGCGTTGAGACAGGGGGAGAGACCCAGTACTTC
TRBD1 few TRBJ1-2 TRBV29-1 CSALDRVGYGYTF TGCAGCGCCCTGGACAGGGTAGGCTATGGCTACACCTTC
. few TRBJ1-1 TRBV20-1 CSASTDTRIEAFF TGCAGTGCTAGTACAGACACACGCATTGAAGCTTTCTTT
. . TRBJ2-1 TRBV12-3/TRBV12-4 CASSLVGAGNEQFF TGTGCCAGCAGTTTAGTCGGTGCGGGGAATGAGCAGTTCTTC
. few TRBJ1-6 TRBV5-4 CASSLRGAGSPLHF TGTGCCAGCAGCTTGCGGGGGGCAGGTTCACCCCTCCACTTT
. many TRBJ1-1 TRBV29-1 CSVGMNTEAFF TGCAGCGTTGGGATGAACACTGAAGCTTTCTTT
. . TRBJ1-5 TRBV12-3/TRBV12-4 CASSLAAGENQPQHF TGTGCCAGCAGTTTAGCGGCAGGGGAGAATCAGCCCCAGCATTTT
TRBD1 few TRBJ1-2 TRBV20-1 CSARQGSENYGYTF TGCAGTGCAAGACAGGGCAGTGAGAACTATGGCTACACCTTC
. few TRBJ2-3 TRBV11-1 CASSLAGASGLTDTQYF TGTGCCAGCAGCTTAGCGGGGGCTAGCGGCCTCACAGATACGCAGTATTTT
. . TRBJ1-2 TRBV4-1 CASSQEGDYGYTF TGCGCCAGCAGCCAAGAGGGAGACTATGGCTACACCTTC
TRBD2 . TRBJ2-2 TRBV5-6 CASRLMLAGYTGELFF TGTGCCAGCAGATTGATGCTAGCGGGGTACACCGGGGAGCTGTTTTTT
TRBD1 . TRBJ2-3 TRBV7-2 CASSFGTGFTDTQYF TGTGCCAGCAGCTTTGGGACAGGGTTCACAGATACGCAGTATTTT
TRBD1 . TRBJ1-2 TRBV5-1 CASSTDRGDGYTF TGCGCCAGCAGCACGGACAGGGGGGATGGCTACACCTTC
. few TRBJ2-1 TRBV2 CASSELGLNNEQFF TGTGCCAGCAGTGAACTCGGCCTGAACAATGAGCAGTTCTTC
. . TRBJ2-3 TRBV2 CASSEADRSDTQYF TGTGCCAGCAGTGAAGCTGACCGATCAGATACGCAGTATTTT
. . TRBJ1-5 TRBV7-2 CASSEGNSGQPQHF TGTGCCAGCAGCGAAGGGAATAGCGGTCAGCCCCAGCATTTT
TRBD1 . TRBJ1-1 TRBV2 CASSANRGRVSEAFF TGTGCCAGCAGTGCGAACAGGGGGCGCGTATCTGAAGCTTTCTTT
TRBD2 few TRBJ2-5 TRBV6-5 CASSYGTSAQETQYF TGTGCCAGCAGTTATGGGACTAGCGCTCAAGAGACCCAGTACTTC
TRBD1 . TRBJ2-2 TRBV2 CASGQGSAPTGELFF TGTGCCAGTGGACAGGGTTCGGCACCAACCGGGGAGCTGTTTTTT
. few TRBJ1-3 TRBV2 CASKPGFSGNTIYF TGTGCCAGCAAGCCGGGTTTCTCTGGAAACACCATATATTTT
TRBD2 few TRBJ2-2 TRBV6-2/TRBV6-3 CASSRSGGQYTGELFF TGTGCCAGCAGCCGAAGCGGGGGGCAGTACACCGGGGAGCTGTTTTTT
. few TRBJ1-2 TRBV5-1 CASRISNYGYTF TGCGCCAGCAGGATCTCTAACTATGGCTACACCTTC
TRBD1 . TRBJ2-7 TRBV4-1 CASSQALQGGPEQYF TGCGCCAGCAGCCAAGCCTTACAGGGGGGACCCGAGCAGTACTTC
TRBD1 . TRBJ2-5 TRBV6-2/TRBV6-3 CASSYWTGTETQYF TGTGCCAGCAGTTACTGGACAGGCACAGAGACCCAGTACTTC
TRBD1 few TRBJ2-2 TRBV2 CASQDRGRTGELFF TGTGCCAGCCAAGACAGGGGGAGGACCGGGGAGCTGTTTTTT
TRBD2 many TRBJ2-7 TRBV7-7 CASLNRRRGDTNSSYEQYF TGTGCCAGCCTAAACCGCAGGCGGGGGGACACCAATAGCTCCTACGAGCAGTACTTC
TRBD1 . TRBJ2-2 TRBV12-3/TRBV12-4 CASSPGTGGGTGELFF TGTGCCAGCAGTCCCGGGACAGGGGGCGGCACCGGGGAGCTGTTTTTT
. few TRBJ2-1 TRBV3-1 CASSQSITSRAREQFF TGTGCCAGCAGCCAATCAATAACTAGCCGGGCTAGGGAGCAGTTCTTC
. many TRBJ2-1 TRBV12-3/TRBV12-4 CASSSWDEQFF TGTGCCAGCAGTTCGTGGGATGAGCAGTTCTTC
. few TRBJ2-2 TRBV20-1 CSASPIYTGELFF TGCAGTGCTAGCCCTATATACACCGGGGAGCTGTTTTTT
TRBD1 . TRBJ2-2 TRBV7-7 CASSETGSTGELFF TGTGCCAGCAGCGAGACAGGGTCCACCGGGGAGCTGTTTTTT
. . TRBJ2-5 TRBV4-1 CASSQDLQDRETQYF TGCGCCAGCAGCCAAGATCTGCAAGACCGGGAGACCCAGTACTTC
TRBD1 . TRBJ1-1 TRBV2 CASQGQGVSEAFF TGTGCCAGCCAAGGACAGGGGGTATCTGAAGCTTTCTTT
. . TRBJ1-5 TRBV28 CASSPPAGWQPQHF TGTGCCAGCAGTCCCCCGGCAGGGTGGCAGCCCCAGCATTTT
. . TRBJ2-3 TRBV7-9 CASSSLTSLVTDTQYF TGTGCCAGCAGCTCCCTGACCTCCCTGGTCACAGATACGCAGTATTTT
. . TRBJ1-1 TRBV4-1 CASSHEGGGTEAFF TGCGCCAGCAGCCATGAGGGGGGGGGAACTGAAGCTTTCTTT
. many TRBJ2-2 TRBV14 CASSPQDTGELFF TGTGCCAGCAGCCCCCAGGACACCGGGGAGCTGTTTTTT
. many TRBJ2-3 TRBV29-1 CSVESGDTQYF TGCAGCGTTGAATCTGGGGATACGCAGTATTTT
. many TRBJ1-2 TRBV5-6 CASSGLSYGYTF TGTGCCAGCAGCGGCCTAAGTTACGGCTACACCTTC
. . TRBJ1-2 TRBV6-6 CASSGDRFYGYTF TGTGCCAGCAGCGGAGACAGGTTCTATGGCTACACCTTC
. few TRBJ2-7 TRBV20-1 CSARDQSHSSYEQYF TGCAGTGCTAGAGATCAAAGCCACAGCTCCTACGAGCAGTACTTC
. . TRBJ1-1 TRBV12-3/TRBV12-4 CASSTPRAGTFF TGTGCCAGCAGTACCCCTCGCGCGGGGACTTTCTTT
. many TRBJ2-3 TRBV12-3/TRBV12-4 CASSPREATDTQYF TGTGCCAGCAGTCCGAGGGAGGCCACAGATACGCAGTATTTT
TRBD1 few TRBJ1-5 TRBV6-5 CASSYSKGARQPQHF TGTGCCAGCAGTTACTCGAAGGGGGCCCGACAGCCCCAGCATTTT
. few TRBJ1-1 TRBV5-1 CASSLDGANTEAFF TGCGCCAGCAGCTTGGACGGGGCCAACACTGAAGCTTTCTTT